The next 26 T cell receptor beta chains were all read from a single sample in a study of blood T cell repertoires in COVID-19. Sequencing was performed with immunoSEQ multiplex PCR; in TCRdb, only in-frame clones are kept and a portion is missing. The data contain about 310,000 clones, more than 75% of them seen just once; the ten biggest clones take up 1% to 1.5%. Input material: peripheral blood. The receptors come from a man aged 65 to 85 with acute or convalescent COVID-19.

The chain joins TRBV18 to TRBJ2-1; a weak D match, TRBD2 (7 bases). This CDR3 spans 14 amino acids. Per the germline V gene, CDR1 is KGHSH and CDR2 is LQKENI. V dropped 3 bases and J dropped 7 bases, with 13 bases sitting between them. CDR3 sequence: CASSPGRGRNEQFF. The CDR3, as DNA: TGTGCCAGCTCACCGGGGCGGGGGCGAAATGAGCAGTTCTTC.

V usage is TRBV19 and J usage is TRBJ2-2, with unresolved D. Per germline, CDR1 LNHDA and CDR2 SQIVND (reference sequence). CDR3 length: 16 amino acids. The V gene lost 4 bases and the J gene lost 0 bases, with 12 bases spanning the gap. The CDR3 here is CASSKVVGANTGELFF. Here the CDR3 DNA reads TGTGCCAGTAGTAAGGTGGTGGGCGCGAACACCGGGGAGCTGTTTTTT.

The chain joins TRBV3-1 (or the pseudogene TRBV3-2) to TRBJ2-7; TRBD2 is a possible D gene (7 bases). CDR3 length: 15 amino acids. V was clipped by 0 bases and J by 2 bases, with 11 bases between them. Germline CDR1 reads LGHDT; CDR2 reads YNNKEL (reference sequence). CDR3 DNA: TGTGCCAGCAGCCAAGACTGGGGGGGGCCCTACGAGCAGTACTTC. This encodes CASSQDWGGPYEQYF.

The CDR3 nucleotides are TGTGCCAGCTCCCTCGGAGGGGGCGACGAGCAGTACTTC. Amino acid sequence: CASSLGGGDEQYF. The chain couples TRBV18 to TRBJ2-7; possibly TRBD1 for D (7 bases). The CDR3 loop spans 13 amino acids. Germline V lookup: CDR1 KGHSH, CDR2 LQKENI. V lost 6 bases, J lost 5 bases, and 14 bases lay in between. The variable domain in full, completed from reference TRBV18 and TRBJ2-7, reads NAGVMQNPRHLVRRRGQEARLRCSPMKGHSHVYWYRQLPEEGLKFMVYLQKENIIDESGMPKERFSAEFPKEGPSILRIQQVVRGDSAAYFCASSLGGGDEQYFGPGTRLTVT.

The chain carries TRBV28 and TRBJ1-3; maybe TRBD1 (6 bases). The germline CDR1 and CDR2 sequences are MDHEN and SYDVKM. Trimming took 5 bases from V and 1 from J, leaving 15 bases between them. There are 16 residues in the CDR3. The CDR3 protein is CASSPTGSYSGNTIYF. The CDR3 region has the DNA TGTGCCAGCAGTCCAACAGGGTCGTATTCTGGAAACACCATATATTTT. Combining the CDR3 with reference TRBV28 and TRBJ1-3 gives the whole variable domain DVKVTQSSRYLVKRTGEKVFLECVQDMDHENMFWYRQDPGLGLRLIYFSYDVKMKEKGDIPEGYSVSREKKERFSLILESASTNQTSMYLCASSPTGSYSGNTIYFGEGSWLTVV.

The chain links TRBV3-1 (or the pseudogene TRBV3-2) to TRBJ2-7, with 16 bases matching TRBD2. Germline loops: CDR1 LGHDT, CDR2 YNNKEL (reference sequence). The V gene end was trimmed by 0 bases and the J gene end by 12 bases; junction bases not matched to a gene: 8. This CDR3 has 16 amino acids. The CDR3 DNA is TGTGCCAGCAGCCAAGATCCGGGACTAGCGGGAGGGCCAATGTACTTC. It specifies CASSQDPGLAGGPMYF.

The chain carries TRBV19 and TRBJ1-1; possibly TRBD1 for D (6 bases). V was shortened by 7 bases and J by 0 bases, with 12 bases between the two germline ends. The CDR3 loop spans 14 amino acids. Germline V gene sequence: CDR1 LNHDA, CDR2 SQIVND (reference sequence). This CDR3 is CASKTGFMNTEAFF. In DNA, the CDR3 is TGTGCCAGTAAAACAGGGTTCATGAACACTGAAGCTTTCTTT. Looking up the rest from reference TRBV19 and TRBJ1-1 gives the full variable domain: DGGITQSPKYLFRKEGQNVTLSCEQNLNHDAMYWYRQDPGQGLRLIYYSQIVNDFQKGDIAEGYSVSREKKESFPLTVTSAQKNPTAFYLCASKTGFMNTEAFFGQGTRLTVV.

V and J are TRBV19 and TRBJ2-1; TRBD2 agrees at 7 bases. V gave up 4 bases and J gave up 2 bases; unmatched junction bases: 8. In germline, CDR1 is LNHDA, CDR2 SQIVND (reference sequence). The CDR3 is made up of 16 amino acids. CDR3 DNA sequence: TGTGCCAGTAGTACCCAAGCGGGAATACCCTACAATGAGCAGTTCTTC. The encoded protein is CASSTQAGIPYNEQFF.

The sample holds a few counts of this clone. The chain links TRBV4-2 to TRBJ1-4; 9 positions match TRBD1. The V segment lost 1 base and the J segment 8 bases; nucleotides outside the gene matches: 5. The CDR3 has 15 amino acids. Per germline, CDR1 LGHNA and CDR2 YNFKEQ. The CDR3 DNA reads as TGTGCCAGCAGCCAAGGGACAGGGGAGGGAGAAAAACTGTTTTTT. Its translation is CASSQGTGEGEKLFF.

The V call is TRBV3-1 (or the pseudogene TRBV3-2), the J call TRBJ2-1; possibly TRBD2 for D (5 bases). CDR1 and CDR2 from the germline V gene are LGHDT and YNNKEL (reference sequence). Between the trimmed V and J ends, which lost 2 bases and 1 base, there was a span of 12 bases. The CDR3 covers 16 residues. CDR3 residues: CASSQWGSGSYNEQFF. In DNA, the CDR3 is TGTGCCAGCAGCCAATGGGGATCGGGATCCTACAATGAGCAGTTCTTC.

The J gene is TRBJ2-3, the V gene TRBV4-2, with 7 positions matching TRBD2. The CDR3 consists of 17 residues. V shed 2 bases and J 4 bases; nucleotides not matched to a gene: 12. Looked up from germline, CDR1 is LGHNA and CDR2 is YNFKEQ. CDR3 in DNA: TGTGCCAGCAGCCAAACTTGGGGGGGGAATACGGCAGATACGCAGTATTTT. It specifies CASSQTWGGNTADTQYF.

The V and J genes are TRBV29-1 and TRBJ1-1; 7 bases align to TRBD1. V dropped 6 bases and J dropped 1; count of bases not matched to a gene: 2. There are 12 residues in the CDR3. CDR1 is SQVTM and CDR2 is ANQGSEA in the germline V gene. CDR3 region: CSVWDRNTEAFF. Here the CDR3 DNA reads TGCAGCGTCTGGGACAGGAACACTGAAGCTTTCTTT.

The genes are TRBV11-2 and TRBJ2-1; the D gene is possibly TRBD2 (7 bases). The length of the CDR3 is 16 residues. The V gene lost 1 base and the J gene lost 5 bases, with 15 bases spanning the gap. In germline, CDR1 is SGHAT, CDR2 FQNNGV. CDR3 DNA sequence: TGTGCCAGCAGCTTAGTATGGGGGGGGCGAAACAATGAGCAGTTCTTC. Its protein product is CASSLVWGGRNNEQFF.

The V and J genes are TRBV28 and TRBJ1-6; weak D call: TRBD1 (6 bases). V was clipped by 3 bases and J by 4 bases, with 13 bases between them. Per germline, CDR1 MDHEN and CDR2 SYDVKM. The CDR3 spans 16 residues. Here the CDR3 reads CASSFGGQGYNSPLHF. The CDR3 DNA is TGTGCCAGCAGTTTCGGAGGTCAGGGGTATAATTCACCCCTCCACTTT.

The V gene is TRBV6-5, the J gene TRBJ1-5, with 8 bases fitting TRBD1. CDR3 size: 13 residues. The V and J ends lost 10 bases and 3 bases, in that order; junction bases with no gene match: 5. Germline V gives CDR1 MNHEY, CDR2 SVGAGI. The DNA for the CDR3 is TGTGCCACTAGGACAGGGCCCAATCAGCCCCAGCATTTT. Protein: CATRTGPNQPQHF.

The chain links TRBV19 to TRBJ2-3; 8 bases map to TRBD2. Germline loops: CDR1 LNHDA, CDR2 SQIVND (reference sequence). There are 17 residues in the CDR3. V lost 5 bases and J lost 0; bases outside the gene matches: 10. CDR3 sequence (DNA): TGTGCCAGTAGTCGCGTACTAGCGGTACCTAGCACAGATACGCAGTATTTT. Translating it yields CASSRVLAVPSTDTQYF.

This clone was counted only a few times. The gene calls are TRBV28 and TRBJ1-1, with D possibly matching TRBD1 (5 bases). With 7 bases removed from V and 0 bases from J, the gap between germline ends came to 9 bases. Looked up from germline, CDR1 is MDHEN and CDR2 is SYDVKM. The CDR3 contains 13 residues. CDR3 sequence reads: CASNGGVNTEAFF. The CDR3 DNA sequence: TGTGCCAGCAACGGGGGGGTGAACACTGAAGCTTTCTTT.

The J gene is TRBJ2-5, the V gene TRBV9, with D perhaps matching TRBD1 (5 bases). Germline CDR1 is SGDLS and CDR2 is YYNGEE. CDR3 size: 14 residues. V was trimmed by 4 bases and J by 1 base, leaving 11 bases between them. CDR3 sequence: CASSPQTVQETQYF. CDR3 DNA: TGTGCCAGCAGCCCCCAGACAGTCCAAGAGACCCAGTACTTC.

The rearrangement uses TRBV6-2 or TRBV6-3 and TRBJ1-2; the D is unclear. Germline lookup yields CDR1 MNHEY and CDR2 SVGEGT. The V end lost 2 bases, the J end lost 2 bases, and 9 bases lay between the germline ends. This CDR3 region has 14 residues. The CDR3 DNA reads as TGTGCCAGCAGTTACCGTGGCAGAAACTATGGCTACACCTTC. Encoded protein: CASSYRGRNYGYTF.

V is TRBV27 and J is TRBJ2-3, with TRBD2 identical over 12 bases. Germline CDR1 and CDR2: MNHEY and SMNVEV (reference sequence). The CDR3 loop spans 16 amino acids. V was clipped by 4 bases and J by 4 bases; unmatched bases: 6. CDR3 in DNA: TGTGCCAGCAGTTCACGGACTAGCGGGAAGCCAGATACGCAGTATTTT. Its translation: CASSSRTSGKPDTQYF.

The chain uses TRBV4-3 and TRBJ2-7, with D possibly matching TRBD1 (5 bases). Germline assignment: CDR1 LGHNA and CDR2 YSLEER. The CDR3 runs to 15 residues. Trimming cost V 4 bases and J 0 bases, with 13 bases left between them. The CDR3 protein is CASSRRRTHSYEQYF. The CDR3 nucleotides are TGCGCCAGCAGCCGGCGACGGACACACTCCTACGAGCAGTACTTC.

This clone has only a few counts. For the CDR3, the DNA is TGTGCCAGCAGCTTAGTACAGCGGACTGAAGCTTTCTTT. Translation gives CASSLVQRTEAFF. The V call is TRBV11-2, the J call TRBJ1-1; no clear D gene. Germline CDR1 SGHAT, CDR2 FQNNGV. The CDR3 totals 13 residues. The germline V and J ends were trimmed by 1 base and 5 bases, with 8 bases remaining between them.

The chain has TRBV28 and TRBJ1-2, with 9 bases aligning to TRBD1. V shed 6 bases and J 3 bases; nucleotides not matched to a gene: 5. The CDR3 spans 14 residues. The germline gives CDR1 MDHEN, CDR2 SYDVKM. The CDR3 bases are TGTGCCAGCAGCGGACAGGGGATATACTATGGCTACACCTTC. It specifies CASSGQGIYYGYTF.

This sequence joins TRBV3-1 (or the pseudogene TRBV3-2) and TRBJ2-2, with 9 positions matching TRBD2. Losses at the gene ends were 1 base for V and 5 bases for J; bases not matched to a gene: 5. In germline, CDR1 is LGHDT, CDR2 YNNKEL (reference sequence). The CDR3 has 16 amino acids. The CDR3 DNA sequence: TGTGCCAGCAGCCAAGCGGGACTAGCTCAGACCGGGGAGCTGTTTTTT. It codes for CASSQAGLAQTGELFF.

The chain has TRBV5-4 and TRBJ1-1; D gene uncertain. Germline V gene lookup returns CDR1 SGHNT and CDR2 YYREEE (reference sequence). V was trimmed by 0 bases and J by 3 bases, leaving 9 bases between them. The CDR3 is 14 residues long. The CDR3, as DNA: TGTGCCAGCAGCTTGGCCCTATACGACACTGAAGCTTTCTTT. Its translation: CASSLALYDTEAFF.

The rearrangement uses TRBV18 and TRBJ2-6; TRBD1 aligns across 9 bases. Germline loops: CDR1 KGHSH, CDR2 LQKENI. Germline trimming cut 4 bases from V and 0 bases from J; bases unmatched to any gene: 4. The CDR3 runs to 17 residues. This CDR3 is CASSLGQGNSGANVLTF. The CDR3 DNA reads TGTGCCAGCTCACTTGGACAGGGGAACTCTGGGGCCAACGTCCTGACTTTC.